The 5 T cell receptor beta chains below were found in one sample sequenced in a study of blood T cell repertoires in COVID-19. Assay: immunoSEQ multiplex PCR; the TCRdb copy retains only in-frame clones and omits some. The table lists 250,000 or so clones, 90% of them singletons. The sequencing sample was made of peripheral blood. These receptors all come from a man aged 25 to 40 with COVID-19, enrolled during active disease.

The chain is built from TRBV5-5 and TRBJ1-3; weak D call: TRBD1 (5 bases). The CDR3 runs 16 residues. V gave up 2 bases and J gave up 0 bases, with 12 bases separating them. Germline V gene data show CDR1 as SGHKS and CDR2 as YYEKEE (reference sequence). The DNA of the CDR3 is TGTGCCAGCAGCTTTGACAGACTGAGCTCTGGAAACACCATATATTTT. Encoded protein: CASSFDRLSSGNTIYF.

The gene calls are TRBV6-6 and TRBJ1-1; tentative D call: TRBD1 (6 bases). V was trimmed by 5 bases and J by 1 base, leaving 14 bases between them. Germline CDR1 reads MNHNY; CDR2 reads SVGAGI (reference sequence). The CDR3 consists of 15 residues. In DNA, the CDR3 is TGTGCCAGCAGTACGGACCCGACAGGGAACACTGAAGCTTTCTTT. This codes for CASSTDPTGNTEAFF.

This clone occurred once. This chain joins TRBV10-3 and TRBJ1-4; no definite D call. Trimming took 3 bases from V and 8 from J, leaving 13 bases between them. CDR1 ENHRY and CDR2 SYGVKD come from the germline V gene. The CDR3 length is 14 residues. In DNA form, the CDR3 reads TGTGCCATCAGTGATGGTTTGAGTCGAGAAAAACTGTTTTTT. It translates to CAISDGLSREKLFF.

The chain carries TRBV2 and TRBJ2-7; TRBD2 matches 8 bases. V lost 3 bases and J lost 6; bases outside the gene matches: 7. Germline CDR1 is SNHLY and CDR2 is FYNNEI. This CDR3 has 14 amino acids. CDR3 sequence (DNA): TGTGCCAGCAGTGAGTTAGCGGGGCCCTCCGAGCAGTACTTC. Translation: CASSELAGPSEQYF.

The chain has TRBV4-3 and TRBJ1-2, with TRBD1 matching over 7 bases. Germline V lookup: CDR1 LGHNA, CDR2 YSLEER. Trimming cost V 3 bases and J 2 bases; bases outside gene matches: 6. The CDR3 has 15 amino acids. The CDR3 loop is CASSQDTGVNYGYTF. The CDR3 DNA reads TGCGCCAGCAGCCAGGACACAGGGGTCAACTATGGCTACACCTTC.